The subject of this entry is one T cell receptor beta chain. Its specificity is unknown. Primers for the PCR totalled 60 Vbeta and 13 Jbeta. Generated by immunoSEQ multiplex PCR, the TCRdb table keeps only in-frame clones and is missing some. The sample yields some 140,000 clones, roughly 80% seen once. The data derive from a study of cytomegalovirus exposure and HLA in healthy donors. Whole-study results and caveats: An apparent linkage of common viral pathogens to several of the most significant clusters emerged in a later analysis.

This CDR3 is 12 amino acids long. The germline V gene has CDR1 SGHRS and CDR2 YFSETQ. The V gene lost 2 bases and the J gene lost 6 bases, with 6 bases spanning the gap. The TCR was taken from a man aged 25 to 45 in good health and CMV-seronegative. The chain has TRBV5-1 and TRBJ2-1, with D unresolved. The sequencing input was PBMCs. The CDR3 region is CASSLPGNEQFF. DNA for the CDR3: TGCGCCAGCAGCTTACCGGGCAATGAGCAGTTCTTC.